This TCR beta chain came from a study of STAT5B mutations in CD4+ large granular lymphocyte leukemia. This CDR3 is 12 amino acids long. The V and J ends lost 5 bases and 6 bases respectively, with 8 bases between them. Germline-derived CDR1 and CDR2 are MNHNS and SASEGT. The table came from immunoSEQ multiplex PCR; TCRdb's copy has only in-frame clones and leaves some out. The sample has 34,000 or so clones; 85% are singletons. The chain recombines TRBV6-1 with TRBJ2-1; D call uncertain. This clonotype originated in a human donor in good health. Sequencing used CD4+ T cells from blood buffy coats. CDR3 in DNA: TGTGCCAGCAGTAAGGGTACCAATGAGCAGTTCTTC. Translation gives CASSKGTNEQFF.